This TCR beta chain was retrieved from a study of blood T cells in healthy people across ages. The study's findings and limits: Older age coincided with a roughly linear decline in TCR beta diversity per million T cells. Investigators treated diversity estimates from one million T cells as underestimates.

Turning to this clonotype: Its cognate antigen is unknown.

Sample-barcoded 5' priming and a J-beta primer mix drove a second PCR of about 6 to 12 cycles. TCRdb ran MiXCR on the 5' RACE reads and lists one entry per CDR3 protein. Of some 850,000 distinct CDR3 sequences in the sample, around 24% were seen once. Extraction of total RNA produced a minimum of 5 micrograms from each sample. The CDR3 length is 20 residues. The V gene end was trimmed by 1 base and the J gene end by 0 bases; junction bases not matched to a gene: 14. CDR1 is SEHNR and CDR2 is FQNEAQ in the germline V gene (reference sequence). This sample was also put to use in a study of T cells of mothers and their children. That work contributes: Relative to unrelated pairs, biologically related mother-child dyads exhibited marginally greater, non-significant overlap.

The chain links TRBV7-9 to TRBJ1-3; the match to TRBD1 covers 8 bases. This clonotype originated in a boy aged 10-17 years in good health. The sample taken for sequencing was blood. The CDR3 loop reads CASSLGDRIARLLSGNTIYF. The CDR3 DNA follows: TGTGCCAGCAGCTTAGGGGACAGGATTGCGAGGTTACTCTCTGGAAACACCATATATTTT.